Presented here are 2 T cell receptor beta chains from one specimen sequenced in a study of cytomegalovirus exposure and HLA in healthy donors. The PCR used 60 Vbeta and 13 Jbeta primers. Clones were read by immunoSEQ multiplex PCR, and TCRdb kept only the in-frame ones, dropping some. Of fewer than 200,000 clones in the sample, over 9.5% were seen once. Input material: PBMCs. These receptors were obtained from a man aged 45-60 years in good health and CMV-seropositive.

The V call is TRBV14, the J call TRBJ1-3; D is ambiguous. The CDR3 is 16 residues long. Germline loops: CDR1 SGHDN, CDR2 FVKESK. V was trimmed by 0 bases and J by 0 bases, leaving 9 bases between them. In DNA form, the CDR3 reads TGTGCCAGCAGCCAAGAAGAGAGGAACTCTGGAAACACCATATATTTT. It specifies CASSQEERNSGNTIYF.

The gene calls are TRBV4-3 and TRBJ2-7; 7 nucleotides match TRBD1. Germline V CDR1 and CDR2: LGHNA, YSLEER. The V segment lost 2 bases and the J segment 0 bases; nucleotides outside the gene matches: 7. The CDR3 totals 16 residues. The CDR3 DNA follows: TGCGCCAGCAGCCAATTCCGGGACAGCTTCTCCTACGAGCAGTACTTC. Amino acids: CASSQFRDSFSYEQYF.